A selection of T cell receptor beta chains follows, all from one sample in a study of post-analysis software for immune sequencing data. One entry per CDR3 protein, called by TCRdb with MiXCR from the PCR reads. Of about 680,000 distinct CDR3 sequences in the sample, roughly three fifths are singletons; the top ten hold roughly 10%. Specimen: blood. Receptors originate from a girl aged 2 to 9 with multiple sclerosis. Each CDR3 is given with its conserved first and last residue. The D gene is left open where the match is weak. Rows give clone size only sometimes, using once, few, many, or a class for an expanded clone.

TRBJ2-1 | TRBD2 | TRBV28 | - | CASSLPGGPVGQFF | TGTGCCAGCAGTTTACCGGGAGGCCCAGTGGGGCAGTTCTTC
TRBJ1-5 | - | TRBV29-1 | - | CSVGGDNNQPQHF | TGCAGCGTTGGGGGGGACAACAATCAGCCCCAGCATTTT
TRBJ1-4 | - | TRBV4-3 | few | CASSQGRGEKLFF | TGCGCCAGCAGCCAAGGCAGAGGGGAAAAACTGTTTTTT
TRBJ2-5 | - | TRBV11-1 | few | CASSPGPAETQYF | TGTGCCAGCAGCCCTGGGCCAGCGGAGACCCAGTACTTC
TRBJ2-5 | - | TRBV18 | - | CASSPDRFQETQYF | TGTGCCAGCTCGCCAGACAGGTTCCAAGAGACCCAGTACTTC
TRBJ2-1 | - | TRBV29-1 | - | CSVDFRGGSNEQFF | TGCAGCGTTGATTTTAGGGGGGGCAGTAATGAGCAGTTCTTC
TRBJ1-2 | - | TRBV27 | - | CASSFVEGLYGYTF | TGTGCCAGCAGTTTTGTGGAGGGGCTCTATGGCTACACCTTC
TRBJ1-1 | TRBD1 | TRBV5-1 | once | CASTTGVGTLEAFF | TGCGCCAGCACCACAGGGGTCGGGACTCTCGAAGCTTTCTTT
TRBJ2-1 | - | TRBV6-2/TRBV6-3 | - | CASSPGMGHNEQFF | TGTGCCAGCAGCCCGGGCATGGGTCACAATGAGCAGTTCTTC
TRBJ2-1 | - | TRBV24-1 | few | CATSWGVEQFF | TGTGCCACCAGTTGGGGGGTGGAGCAGTTCTTC
TRBJ2-1 | TRBD2 | TRBV3-1 | - | CASSQGSGSDYNEQFF | TGTGCCAGCAGCCAAGGCAGCGGGAGTGACTACAATGAGCAGTTCTTC
TRBJ1-1 | - | TRBV5-1 | few | CASSTRGGPNTEAFF | TGCGCCAGCAGTACCCGTGGCGGCCCGAACACTGAAGCTTTCTTT
TRBJ1-2 | TRBD1 | TRBV6-2/TRBV6-3 | few | CASRRTGGDGYTF | TGTGCCAGCAGGCGTACAGGGGGCGATGGCTACACCTTC
TRBJ2-1 | - | TRBV4-3 | - | CASSQTHWASVGEQFF | TGCGCCAGCAGCCAGACCCACTGGGCTAGCGTAGGTGAGCAGTTCTTC
TRBJ2-5 | TRBD2 | TRBV5-1 | - | CASSFGTREETQYF | TGCGCCAGCAGCTTCGGGACTAGAGAAGAGACCCAGTACTTC
TRBJ1-2 | - | TRBV25-1 | - | CASAHRLTNYGYTF | TGTGCCAGCGCTCACAGGTTGACTAACTATGGCTACACCTTC
TRBJ1-1 | - | TRBV29-1 | few | CSVERAGRRTEAFF | TGCAGCGTTGAAAGGGCAGGGAGGAGAACTGAAGCTTTCTTT
TRBJ2-3 | - | TRBV10-3 | once | CAIRIGQGTGDTQYF | TGTGCCATCAGAATAGGACAAGGGACGGGAGATACGCAGTATTTT
TRBJ1-2 | - | TRBV6-5 | few | CASSYAGVGGYTF | TGTGCCAGCAGTTACGCCGGGGTTGGGGGCTACACCTTC
TRBJ1-1 | - | TRBV12-3/TRBV12-4 | - | CASYGGVRLNTEAFF | TGTGCCAGCTACGGAGGTGTCAGGCTGAACACTGAAGCTTTCTTT
TRBJ1-4 | TRBD1 | TRBV20-1 | few | CSARIGTGWEEKLFF | TGCAGTGCTAGAATCGGGACAGGGTGGGAAGAAAAACTGTTTTTT
TRBJ2-1 | - | TRBV5-6 | - | CASSLESQGGEQFF | TGTGCCAGCAGCTTGGAATCCCAGGGTGGTGAGCAGTTCTTC
TRBJ2-5 | - | TRBV10-3 | - | CAISGAQETQYF | TGTGCCATCAGTGGGGCCCAAGAGACCCAGTACTTC
TRBJ2-7 | - | TRBV9 | - | CASSVAPGRTYEQYF | TGTGCCAGCAGCGTAGCTCCAGGGCGGACCTACGAGCAGTACTTC
TRBJ2-5 | - | TRBV5-1 | - | CASSFTLREPIAETQYF | TGCGCCAGCAGCTTCACTCTCCGGGAGCCCATAGCGGAGACCCAGTACTTC
TRBJ2-3 | TRBD2 | TRBV20-1 | - | CSARRLAGEGDTQYF | TGCAGTGCTAGACGACTAGCGGGGGAGGGAGATACGCAGTATTTT
TRBJ2-5 | TRBD1 | TRBV20-1 | - | CSASPQPGQQETQYF | TGCAGTGCTAGTCCCCAACCGGGACAGCAAGAGACCCAGTACTTC